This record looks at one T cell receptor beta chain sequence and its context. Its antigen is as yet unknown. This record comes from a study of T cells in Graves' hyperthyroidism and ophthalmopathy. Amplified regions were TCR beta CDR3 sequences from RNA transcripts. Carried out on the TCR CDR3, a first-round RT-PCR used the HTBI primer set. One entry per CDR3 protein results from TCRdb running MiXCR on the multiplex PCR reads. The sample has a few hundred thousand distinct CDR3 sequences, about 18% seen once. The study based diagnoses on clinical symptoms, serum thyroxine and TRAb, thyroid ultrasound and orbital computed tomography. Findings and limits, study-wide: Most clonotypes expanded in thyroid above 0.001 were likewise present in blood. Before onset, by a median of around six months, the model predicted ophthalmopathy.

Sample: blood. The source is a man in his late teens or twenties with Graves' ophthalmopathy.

CDR3 sequence (DNA): TGTGCCATCAGTGAACAGGGCAGCGGCTATGGCTACACCTTC. This translates into CAISEQGSGYGYTF. V usage is TRBV10-3 and J usage is TRBJ1-2; TRBD1 is a possible D gene (6 bases). Germline CDR1 and CDR2: ENHRY and SYGVKD. Trimming took 3 bases from V and 4 from J, leaving 12 bases between them. The CDR3 length is 14 residues.